These T cell receptor beta chains were read from a single sample in a study of shared clonotypes between healthy human individuals. TCRdb keeps only in-frame clones here, not all; method: immunoSEQ multiplex PCR. The sample contains 550,000 to 850,000 clones, over 65% of which appear only once. Sequenced sample: memory CD4+ T cells sorted from blood. These receptors were obtained from a woman aged 25-40 years in good health. CDR3s include the opening cysteine and the closing phenylalanine or tryptophan. The order of the fields is J gene, V gene, clone size, D gene, CDR3 DNA, CDR3 protein. A D gene is named only where the DNA matches it firmly. Clone sizes are given selectively: once, few, many, or a class where the clone is expanded.

TRBJ2-1 TRBV4-1 NA TRBD2 TGCGCCAGCAGCCAAGAACTAGCGGGAGGGCGCGAGCAGTTCTTC CASSQELAGGREQFF
TRBJ1-1 TRBV7-8 NA NA TGTGCCAGCAGCTTAACAGGTTGGAACACTGAAGCTTTCTTT CASSLTGWNTEAFF
TRBJ2-3 TRBV5-1 NA TRBD2 TGCGCCAGCAGCCTCTGGACTAGTTACGAGGGAGATACGCAGTATTTT CASSLWTSYEGDTQYF
TRBJ2-7 TRBV19 many NA TGTGCCAGTAGCCCGTGGTCAGCGTACTACGAGCAGTACTTC CASSPWSAYYEQYF
TRBJ2-3 TRBV25-1 NA TRBD2 TGTGCCAGCAGCCCCGGGACTAGCGGGACAGTTACGCAGTATTTT CASSPGTSGTVTQYF
TRBJ2-1 TRBV7-9 once TRBD2 TGTGCCAGCAGCTATCCAAGGGCTAGCGGGAGGGCCTCGGAGAGTGAGCAGTTCTTC CASSYPRASGRASESEQFF
TRBJ1-3 TRBV25-1 NA NA TGTGCCAGCAGTGACTCGTACACCATATATTTT CASSDSYTIYF
TRBJ2-7 TRBV28 NA NA TGTGCCAGCAGTTCGCCGACAGTTACCTACGAGCAGTACTTC CASSSPTVTYEQYF
TRBJ1-5 TRBV28 NA NA TGTGCCAGCAGTCGTGTGTCCCAAAATCAGCCCCAGCATTTT CASSRVSQNQPQHF
TRBJ1-5 TRBV6-5 once NA TGTGCCAGCAGACCTTGGACAGACCGGAATCAGCCCCAGCATTTT CASRPWTDRNQPQHF